This T cell receptor (beta chain) was sequenced for a study of cytotoxic CD8 clonotypes in ibrutinib-treated CLL (dated by TCRdb to the early 2020s). With regard to the full study: The cohort was composed of some ten relapsed/refractory and around 15 treatment-naive patients; IGHV unmutated status was identified in approximately 17 patients. Partial responses were observed in approximately 24 patients and complete responses in 2; after a median follow-up of 68 months, remission was maintained in approximately 15 patients and progression was observed in some 12. The response samples were drawn at a median of roughly twelve months into treatment, with a range of roughly 6 to 40 months. An average of roughly 270,000 productive templates and tens of thousands of productive rearrangements was obtained per sample. Longitudinal samples were obtainable from about 30% of the roughly 86 participants in the trial. Cryopreserved peripheral blood mononuclear cells were collected before treatment, at response, and at either disease progression or sustained remission. Every sample from remission and from progressive disease was obtained while the patients were still on ibrutinib.

Reading the germline V gene gives CDR1 SGHRS and CDR2 YFSETQ. From its cysteine to its phenylalanine, the CDR3 spans 15 amino acids. Only the CDR3 part of the read is kept: 45 bases, read in frame from the first base. The junction shows trimming of 0 bases on V and 1 base on J, plus 8 bases between the germline ends. The intended sense of this specimen's time point label: 24 months on ibrutinib. For TCR beta library preparation, about 2.2 micrograms of genomic DNA were extracted from the cryopreserved PBMCs. High-throughput TCR beta sequencing was performed on longitudinal blood samples from CLL patients receiving ibrutinib monotherapy. The patients took part in an open-label, single-center phase 2 trial of ibrutinib monotherapy. Each clonotype received, on average, around 10x coverage in deep resolution sequencing performed on a MiSeq, where the target depth lay between 1 in 1 million and 1 in 200,000 T cells. The immunoSEQ hsTCRB Kit was used to generate TCR beta libraries. In the authors' own workflow: Data were analyzed with ImmunoSEQ Data Assistant and ImmunoSEQ Analyzer, with V, D and J genes assigned per IMGT definitions. Clonality, with values ranging from 0 to 1, was calculated as one minus the normalized Shannon entropy of productive rearrangement frequencies. Only overrepresented clonotypes making up at least 0.05% of each patient's repertoire were included in the public clonotype analysis. Roughly 13 age-matched healthy donor repertoires from immuneACCESS served as clonality controls. TCRdb's version of the immuneACCESS table is confined to in-frame rearrangements and falls short of the full clone set. An unresolved V gene accounts for under half of the shortfall where checked; the remainder is of unknown origin. V, J and clone size were drawn from that table, and D and trimming were deduced from the DNA. The sample profile shows around 130,000 clones; around four fifths of them were found once. The top ten constitute 2.5% to 3.5% of the sample.

The paper's findings and limits, for the study overall: Baseline clonality was found to be higher than that of age-matched healthy donors and was strongly correlated with circulating CD8+ T-cell counts. Clonality rose at ibrutinib response, remained stable during sustained remission, and dropped back toward baseline at progression. Public clonotypes were rare and either contracted or stayed stable during treatment, and the rise in clonality at ibrutinib response reflected the expansion of private clonotypes. Sampling times were not matched between sustained-remission and progressing patients, and lymph node repertoires were not studied.

Comment on this clone: The clone's antigen remains unknown. No much larger clone is present one base from it, and per-base qualities are unavailable.

This TCR came from a human donor with chronic lymphocytic leukemia. The sequencing here drew on PBMCs, taken after 24 months of ibrutinib treatment. The receptor chain draws on TRBV5-1 and TRBJ1-5; TRBD1 might be the D gene, on 5 matching bases. The CDR3 region has the sequence CASSLAGMSNQPQHF. The nucleotide sequence reads as follows: TGCGCCAGCAGCTTGGCAGGGATGAGCAATCAGCCCCAGCATTTT. With all but the CDR3 taken from the reference TRBV5-1 and TRBJ1-5 genes, the full variable domain is: KAGVTQTPRYLIKTRGQQVTLSCSPISGHRSVSWYQQTPGQGLQFLFEYFSETQRNKGNFPGRFSGRQFSNSRSEMNVSTLELGDSALYLCASSLAGMSNQPQHFGDGTRLSIL.